Shown below are 21 T cell receptor beta chains from a single sample sequenced in a study of T cells in Graves' hyperthyroidism and ophthalmopathy. RNA transcripts were the template for amplifying TCR beta CDR3 regions. A set of HTBI primers served as the primers for a first-round RT-PCR of the TCR CDR3. TCRdb independently ran MiXCR on the multiplex PCR reads; one entry per CDR3 protein. The data show about 320,000 distinct CDR3 sequences, 16% seen once. The specimen was blood. The receptors come from a man in his thirties or forties with Graves' hyperthyroidism.

This sequence joins TRBV20-1 and TRBJ1-4, with D unclear. Germline CDR1 reads DFQATT; CDR2 reads SNEGSKA (reference sequence). The CDR3 is 13 amino acids. With 4 bases removed from V and 7 bases from J, the gap between germline ends came to 13 bases. The CDR3: CSAIPTVGEKLFF. The CDR3 coding sequence is TGCAGTGCTATTCCTACCGTGGGTGAAAAACTGTTTTTT.

This sequence joins TRBV6-1 and TRBJ2-5; D not resolved. Per germline, CDR1 MNHNS and CDR2 SASEGT. V was pared by 7 bases and J by 5 bases, with 20 bases between. The CDR3 extends over 15 amino acids. CDR3 coding DNA: TGTGCCAGCATCTACAGCTATCCATCGAGGGAGACCCAGTACTTC. Protein product: CASIYSYPSRETQYF.

This clonotype has more than one count but fewer than ten. The chain uses TRBV30 and TRBJ2-7, with no clear D. Germline CDR1 and CDR2: GTSNPN and SVGIG (reference sequence). This CDR3 is 14 amino acids long. The V end was cut by 0 bases, the J end by 5 bases, with 14 bases between. CDR3 sequence (DNA): TGTGCCTGGAGTGTACGCAGGCTCCAAAACGAGCAGTACTTC. It specifies CAWSVRRLQNEQYF.

The chain links TRBV29-1 to TRBJ1-4; 7 bases match TRBD1. V shed 4 bases, J shed 7 bases, and the junction held 0 bases outside the gene matches. There are 11 residues in the CDR3. The germline gives CDR1 SQVTM, CDR2 ANQGSEA. The CDR3 sequence is CSVGTGEKLFF. The CDR3 coding sequence is TGCAGCGTTGGGACAGGTGAAAAACTGTTTTTT.

This chain uses TRBV30 with TRBJ2-1; 10 bases align to TRBD2. The CDR3 sequence is 14 residues long. With V trimmed by 4 bases and J by 8 bases, 8 bases remained unmatched. The germline CDR1 and CDR2 sequences are GTSNPN and SVGIG (reference sequence). Here the CDR3 DNA reads TGTGCCTGGAAAGCTAGCGGGAGTTTCTATGAGCAGTTCTTC. Translated, it gives CAWKASGSFYEQFF.

Many counts were recorded for this clonotype. V gene TRBV29-1 combines with J gene TRBJ1-1; possible D gene TRBD1, 5 bases. Between the trimmed V and J ends, which lost 3 bases and 7 bases, there was a span of 12 bases. CDR1 is SQVTM, CDR2 ANQGSEA, per germline. The CDR3 has 12 amino acids. The CDR3 nucleotides are TGCAGCGTTGAGGCCAGGGCCTATGAAGCTTTCTTT. Protein product: CSVEARAYEAFF.

This clonotype was observed a handful of times. This rearrangement joins TRBV24-1 to TRBJ2-3, with TRBD2 identical over 10 bases. V was clipped by 2 bases and J by 3 bases; unmatched bases: 4. Germline loops: CDR1 KGHDR, CDR2 SFDVKD. The CDR3 contains 16 residues. The CDR3 nucleotides are TGTGCCACCAGTGATTGGACTAGCGGTAAGACAGATACGCAGTATTTT. Encoded protein: CATSDWTSGKTDTQYF.

In this sample, this clonotype turned up many times. The chain joins TRBV24-1 to TRBJ2-6, with 11 bases fitting TRBD2. Germline V gene data show CDR1 as KGHDR and CDR2 as SFDVKD. With V trimmed by 7 bases and J by 0 bases, 7 bases remained unmatched. The CDR3 covers 18 residues. CDR3 sequence reads: CATSSGLAGLSGANVLTF. As DNA, the CDR3 is TGTGCCACCAGCTCCGGACTAGCGGGCCTCTCTGGGGCCAACGTCCTGACTTTC.

The chain employs TRBV19 and TRBJ1-2, with D possibly matching TRBD1 (6 bases). Per the germline V gene, CDR1 is LNHDA and CDR2 is SQIVND (reference sequence). The CDR3 runs to 12 residues. CDR3 in amino acids: CVIGGGLYGYTF. The DNA for the CDR3 is TGTGTCATCGGGGGCGGTTTATACGGCTACACCTTC.

This clonotype has ten or more counts. The chain employs TRBV7-3 and TRBJ1-1; D is unresolved. The CDR3 spans 13 residues. V lost 5 bases, J lost 6 bases, and 13 bases lay in between. CDR1 SGHTA and CDR2 FQGTGA come from the germline V gene. CDR3 sequence: CASSANPGAEAFF. CDR3 DNA sequence: TGTGCCAGCAGCGCGAACCCCGGGGCTGAAGCTTTCTTT.

This chain links TRBV3-1 with TRBJ2-7; D might be TRBD2 (6 bases). The CDR3 is 16 residues long. Per the germline V gene, CDR1 is LGHDT and CDR2 is YNNKEL (reference sequence). Trimming removed 3 bases at V and 0 bases at J, with 15 bases between. CDR3 sequence reads: CASSQDIWRDSYEQYF. In DNA, the CDR3 is TGTGCCAGCAGCCAGGATATTTGGCGGGACTCCTACGAGCAGTACTTC.

This clonotype has a handful of counts. The chain has TRBV24-1 and TRBJ2-1; 9 bases fit TRBD1. Germline V gives CDR1 KGHDR, CDR2 SFDVKD. J lost 6 bases, V lost 0 bases, and 5 bases had no gene match. The CDR3 covers 16 residues. CDR3 nucleotide sequence: TGTGCCACCAGTGATTTGAGGACAGGGGATTCCAATGAGCAGTTCTTC. As protein: CATSDLRTGDSNEQFF.

Ten or more counts support this clonotype. This chain joins TRBV6-1 and TRBJ2-1; D uncertain. V dropped 3 bases and J dropped 5 bases, with 5 bases sitting between them. This CDR3 is built from 12 residues. CDR1 MNHNS and CDR2 SASEGT come from the germline V gene. The CDR3, as DNA: TGTGCCAGCAGTGACCTTCACAATGAGCAGTTCTTC. This sequence encodes CASSDLHNEQFF.

This chain connects TRBV13 to TRBJ2-1; TRBD2 aligns across 7 bases. With 0 bases clipped from V and 2 bases from J, the junction kept 4 bases outside the gene matches. Germline CDR1 and CDR2: PRHDT and FYEKMQ (reference sequence). This CDR3 spans 16 amino acids. CDR3 amino acids: CASSLGPSGTYNEQFF. DNA for the CDR3: TGTGCCAGCAGCTTAGGCCCTAGCGGAACCTACAATGAGCAGTTCTTC.

In its sample, this clonotype was seen many times. The rearrangement joins TRBV10-1 to TRBJ2-7, with 9 bases fitting TRBD1. Trimming removed 5 bases from V and 5 bases from J; junction bases left unmatched: 7. The CDR3 is made up of 14 amino acids. Germline V gene lookup returns CDR1 WNHNN and CDR2 SYGVQD (reference sequence). The CDR3 protein is CASSPGQGLHEQYF. The CDR3 DNA follows: TGCGCCAGCAGTCCGGGACAGGGACTCCACGAGCAGTACTTC.

The sample holds many counts of this clonotype. The rearrangement links TRBV18 to TRBJ2-3; D is possibly TRBD2 (6 bases). The germline V and J ends were trimmed by 5 bases and 4 bases, with 19 bases remaining between them. Germline V lookup: CDR1 KGHSH, CDR2 LQKENI. The CDR3 totals 16 residues. Here the CDR3 DNA reads TGTGCCAGCTCAACCAGTCAGACTAGAGAAGCAGATACGCAGTATTTT. Translation: CASSTSQTREADTQYF.

This clonotype was observed many times. This chain links TRBV20-1 with TRBJ2-7; 10 bases match TRBD2. The CDR3 length is 15 residues. CDR1 and CDR2 (germline): DFQATT, SNEGSKA (reference sequence). V dropped 1 base and J dropped 4; count of bases not matched to a gene: 7. CDR3 loop: CSARAASGGLYEQYF. As DNA, the CDR3 is TGCAGTGCTAGAGCCGCTAGCGGGGGCCTTTACGAGCAGTACTTC.

The sample holds many counts of this clonotype. This chain joins TRBV27 and TRBJ2-2; 8 nucleotides match TRBD2. CDR3 length equals 14 residues. Germline values: CDR1 MNHEY, CDR2 SMNVEV (reference sequence). V was pared by 8 bases and J by 0 bases, with 2 bases of the junction left unmatched. CDR3 region: CASAGGPNTGELFF. In nucleotides, the CDR3 is TGTGCCAGCGCGGGAGGCCCGAACACCGGGGAGCTGTTTTTT.

This clonotype was counted only a few times. The chain combines TRBV29-1 with TRBJ2-3, with D possibly TRBD2 on 6 matching bases. This CDR3 comprises 13 residues. The V end lost 5 bases, the J end lost 6 bases, and 15 bases lay between the germline ends. CDR1 is SQVTM, CDR2 ANQGSEA, per germline. The CDR3 reads CSVYVLAFDTQYF. In nucleotides, the CDR3 is TGCAGCGTTTACGTGCTAGCGTTTGATACGCAGTATTTT.

The genes are TRBV19 and TRBJ1-4; D is possibly TRBD1 (5 bases). Trimming took 9 bases from V and 0 from J, leaving 14 bases between them. CDR3 length equals 15 residues. Germline CDR1 and CDR2: LNHDA and SQIVND (reference sequence). CDR3 DNA: TGTGCCAGCCTAGGGGCCGCGGCAACTAATGAAAAACTGTTTTTT. Protein: CASLGAAATNEKLFF.

The table lists this clonotype with many counts. V gene TRBV2 combines with J gene TRBJ2-2, with D unclear. Germline V gene sequence: CDR1 SNHLY, CDR2 FYNNEI. This CDR3 comprises 14 residues. The V gene lost 8 bases and the J gene lost 1 base, with 11 bases spanning the gap. CDR3 residues: CASVGTVNTGELFF. The CDR3 nucleotides are TGTGCCAGCGTTGGTACAGTGAACACCGGGGAGCTGTTTTTT.